The present entry profiles one TCR beta chain with its context. A single record per CDR3 protein comes from TCRdb applying MiXCR to the PCR reads. This table has 9,000 or so distinct CDR3 sequences, 60% to 70% appearing once. This sample is drawn from a study of tumor-infiltrating lymphocytes in oesophageal squamous cell carcinoma. Per germline, CDR1 SGHTA and CDR2 FQGTGA. The V end was cut by 5 bases, the J end by 0 bases, with 5 bases between. CDR3 size: 14 residues. The clonotype originates from a female donor with esophageal squamous cell carcinoma. The sample taken for sequencing was esophageal tumor tissue. The chain is built from TRBV7-3 and TRBJ2-6; D is uncertain. The CDR3 spells CASSPNSGANVLTF. As DNA, the CDR3 is TGTGCCAGCAGCCCGAACTCTGGGGCCAACGTCCTGACTTTC.